This T cell receptor beta chain was captured in a study of tumor-infiltrating lymphocytes in oesophageal squamous cell carcinoma. As for this clonotype: An end of the junction differs from the germline gene, which may be a read error.

Each CDR3 protein gets one entry after TCRdb re-called the PCR reads with MiXCR. The sample records roughly 10,000 distinct CDR3 sequences, approximately 59% being singletons. From germline, CDR1 is SGHNT and CDR2 YYREEE (reference sequence). The CDR3 length is 16 residues. The chain joins TRBV5-4 to TRBJ2-3; TRBD1 aligns across 7 bases. Sequencing was carried out using esophageal tumor tissue. This clonotype originated in a male donor with esophageal squamous cell carcinoma. This chain's CDR3 is CASSPGRTGSTDTQYF. In DNA, the CDR3 is TGCGCCAGCAGCCCCGGGCGGACAGGAAGCACAGATACGCAGTATTTT.